Given below is one T cell receptor (beta chain) in context. These data are taken from a study of blood T cell repertoires in COVID-19. Study-wide background: Spain, Italy and the United States supplied samples that represented acute and convalescent COVID-19. From T cells, B-cell-depleted T cells, or PBMCs came the material, which was cDNA or gDNA.

Per the authors' pipeline: For nucleated cells, counts were estimated from reference gene primer amplification. Sequenced by immunoSEQ multiplex PCR; TCRdb stores in-frame clones only, minus some. V, J and clone size are taken as reported in that table, and D and trimming were inferred from the DNA itself. The table shows roughly 190,000 clones, with about 85% occurring only once. Unmatched junction bases numbered 5, after V lost 6 bases and J lost 11 bases. Germline V gene lookup returns CDR1 MDHEN and CDR2 SYDVKM. This CDR3 is built from 12 residues. While infection was still active, Seattle patients were enrolled and then followed longitudinally.

V gene TRBV28 combines with J gene TRBJ2-1; the match to TRBD2 covers 9 bases. The sample consisted of peripheral blood. The TCR sequence derives from a woman in her sixties or seventies with COVID-19, enrolled during active disease. As DNA, the CDR3 is TGTGCCAGCAGCCAACTAGCGGGTCAGCAGTTCTTC. Its translation: CASSQLAGQQFF.